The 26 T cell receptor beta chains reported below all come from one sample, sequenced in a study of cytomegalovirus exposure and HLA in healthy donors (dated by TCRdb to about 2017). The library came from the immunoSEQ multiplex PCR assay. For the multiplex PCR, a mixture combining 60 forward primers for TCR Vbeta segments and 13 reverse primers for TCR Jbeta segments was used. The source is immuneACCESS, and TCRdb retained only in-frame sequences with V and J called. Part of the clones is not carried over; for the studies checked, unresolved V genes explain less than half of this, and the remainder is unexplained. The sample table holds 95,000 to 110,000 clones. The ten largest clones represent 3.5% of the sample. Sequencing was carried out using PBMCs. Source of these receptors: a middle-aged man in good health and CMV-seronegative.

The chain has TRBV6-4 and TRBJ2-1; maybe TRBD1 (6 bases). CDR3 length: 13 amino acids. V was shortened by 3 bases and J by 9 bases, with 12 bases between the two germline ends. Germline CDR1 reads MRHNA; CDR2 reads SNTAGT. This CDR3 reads CASSEQGEGEQFF. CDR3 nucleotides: TGTGCCAGCAGTGAACAGGGAGAGGGTGAGCAGTTCTTC.

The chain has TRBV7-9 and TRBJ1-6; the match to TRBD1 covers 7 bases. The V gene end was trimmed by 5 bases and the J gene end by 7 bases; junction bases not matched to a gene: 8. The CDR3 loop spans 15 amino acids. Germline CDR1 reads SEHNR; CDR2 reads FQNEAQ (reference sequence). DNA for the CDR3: TGTGCCAGCAGCGCACGACAGGGAAGGAATTCACCCCTCCACTTT. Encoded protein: CASSARQGRNSPLHF.

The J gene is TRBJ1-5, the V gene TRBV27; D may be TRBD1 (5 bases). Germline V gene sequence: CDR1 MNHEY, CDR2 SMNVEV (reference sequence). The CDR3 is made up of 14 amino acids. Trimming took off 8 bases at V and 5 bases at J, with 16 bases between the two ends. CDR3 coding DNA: TGTGCCAGCGGTAGGGCAGGGTCCCATCAGCCCCAGCATTTT. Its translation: CASGRAGSHQPQHF.

Here the CDR3 DNA reads TGCGCCAGCAGCCAAGTTTTGGGAGACGAGCAGTACTTC. It yields the protein CASSQVLGDEQYF. The chain uses TRBV4-3 and TRBJ2-7; D perhaps matches TRBD2 (5 bases). From germline, CDR1 is LGHNA and CDR2 YSLEER. This CDR3 region has 13 residues. V lost 1 base and J lost 5, with 9 bases in between.

CDR3: CASSSRGTGGIGNTIYF. The CDR3, as DNA: TGTGCCAGCAGCTCTAGAGGGACAGGGGGCATAGGAAACACCATATATTTT. V usage is TRBV11-2 and J usage is TRBJ1-3; 12 nucleotides agree with TRBD1. The germline V gene encodes CDR1 SGHAT and CDR2 FQNNGV. CDR3 size: 17 residues. V dropped 4 bases and J dropped 4; count of bases not matched to a gene: 8.

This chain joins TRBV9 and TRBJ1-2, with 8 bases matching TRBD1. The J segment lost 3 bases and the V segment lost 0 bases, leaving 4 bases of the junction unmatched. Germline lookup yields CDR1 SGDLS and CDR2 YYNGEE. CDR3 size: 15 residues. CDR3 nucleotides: TGTGCCAGCAGCGTAGAGACAGGGGCGGACTATGGCTACACCTTC. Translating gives CASSVETGADYGYTF.

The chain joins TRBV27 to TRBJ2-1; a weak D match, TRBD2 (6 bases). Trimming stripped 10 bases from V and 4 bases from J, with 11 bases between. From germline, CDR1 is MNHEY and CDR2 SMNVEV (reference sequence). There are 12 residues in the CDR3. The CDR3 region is CATAGNYNEQFF. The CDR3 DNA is TGTGCCACCGCGGGAAATTACAATGAGCAGTTCTTC.

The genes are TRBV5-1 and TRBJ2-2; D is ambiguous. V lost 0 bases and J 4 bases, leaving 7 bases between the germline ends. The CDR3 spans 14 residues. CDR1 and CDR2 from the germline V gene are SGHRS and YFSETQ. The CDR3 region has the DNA TGCGCCAGCAGCTTGGAGCCTAGCACCGGGGAGCTGTTTTTT. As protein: CASSLEPSTGELFF.

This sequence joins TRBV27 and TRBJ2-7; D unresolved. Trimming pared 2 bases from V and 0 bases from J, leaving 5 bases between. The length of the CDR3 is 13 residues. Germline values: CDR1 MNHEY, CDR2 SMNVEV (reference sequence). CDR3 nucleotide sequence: TGTGCCAGCAGTTTAGGCGGCTCCTACGAGCAGTACTTC. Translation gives CASSLGGSYEQYF.

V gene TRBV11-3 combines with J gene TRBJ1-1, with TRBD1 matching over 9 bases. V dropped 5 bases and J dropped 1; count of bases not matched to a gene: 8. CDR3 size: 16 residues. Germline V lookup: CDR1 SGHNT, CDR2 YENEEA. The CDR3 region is CASSRGAGQGNTEAFF. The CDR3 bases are TGTGCCAGCAGCCGCGGGGCGGGACAGGGGAACACTGAAGCTTTCTTT. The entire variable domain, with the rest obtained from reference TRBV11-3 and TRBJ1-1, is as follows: EAGVVQSPRYKIIEKKQPVAFWCNPISGHNTLYWYLQNLGQGPELLIRYENEEAVDDSQLPKDRFSAERLKGVDSTLKIQPAELGDSAVYLCASSRGAGQGNTEAFFGQGTRLTVV.

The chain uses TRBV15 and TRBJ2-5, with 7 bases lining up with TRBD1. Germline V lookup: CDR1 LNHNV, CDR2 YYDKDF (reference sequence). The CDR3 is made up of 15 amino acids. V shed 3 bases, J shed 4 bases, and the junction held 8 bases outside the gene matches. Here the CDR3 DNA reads TGTGCCACCAGCAGTGAACAGGGGTCGGGAGAGACCCAGTACTTC. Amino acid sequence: CATSSEQGSGETQYF.

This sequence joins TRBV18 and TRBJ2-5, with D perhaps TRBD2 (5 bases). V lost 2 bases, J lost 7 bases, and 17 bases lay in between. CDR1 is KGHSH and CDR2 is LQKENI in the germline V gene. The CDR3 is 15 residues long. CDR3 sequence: CASSPRSPPEGTQYF. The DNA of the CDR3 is TGTGCCAGCTCACCAAGAAGCCCTCCTGAGGGGACCCAGTACTTC.

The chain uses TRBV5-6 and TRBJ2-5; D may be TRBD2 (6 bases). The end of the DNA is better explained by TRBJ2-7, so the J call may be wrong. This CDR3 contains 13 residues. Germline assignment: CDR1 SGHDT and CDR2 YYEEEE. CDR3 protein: CAIAGRTSYEQYF. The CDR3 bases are TGTGCCATCGCGGGAAGGACTTCCTACGAGCAGTACTTC.

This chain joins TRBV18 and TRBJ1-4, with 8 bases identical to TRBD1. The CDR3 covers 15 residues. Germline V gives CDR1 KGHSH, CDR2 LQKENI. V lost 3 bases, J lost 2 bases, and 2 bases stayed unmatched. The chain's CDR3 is CASSPRTGTNEKLFF. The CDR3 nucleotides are TGTGCCAGCTCACCGCGGACAGGGACTAATGAAAAACTGTTTTTT. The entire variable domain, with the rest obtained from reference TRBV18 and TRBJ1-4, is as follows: NAGVMQNPRHLVRRRGQEARLRCSPMKGHSHVYWYRQLPEEGLKFMVYLQKENIIDESGMPKERFSAEFPKEGPSILRIQQVVRGDSAAYFCASSPRTGTNEKLFFGSGTQLSVL.

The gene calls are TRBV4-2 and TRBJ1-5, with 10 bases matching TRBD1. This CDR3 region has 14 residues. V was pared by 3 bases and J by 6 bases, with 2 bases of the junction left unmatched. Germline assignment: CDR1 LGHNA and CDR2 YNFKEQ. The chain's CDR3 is CASSQTGGGQPQHF. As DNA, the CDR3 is TGTGCCAGCAGCCAGACAGGGGGCGGTCAGCCCCAGCATTTT.

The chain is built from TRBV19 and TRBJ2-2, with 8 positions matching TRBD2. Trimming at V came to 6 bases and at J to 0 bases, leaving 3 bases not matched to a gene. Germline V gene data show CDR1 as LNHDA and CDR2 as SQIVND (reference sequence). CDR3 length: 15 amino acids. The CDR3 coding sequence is TGTGCCAGTAGACCGGGACTAGCGAACACCGGGGAGCTGTTTTTT. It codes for CASRPGLANTGELFF.

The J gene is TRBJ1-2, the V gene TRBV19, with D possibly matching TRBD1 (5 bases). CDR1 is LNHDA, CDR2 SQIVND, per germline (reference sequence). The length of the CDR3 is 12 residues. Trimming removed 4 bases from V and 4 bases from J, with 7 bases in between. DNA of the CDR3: TGTGCCAGTAGTAAGGGGATCTATGGCTACACCTTC. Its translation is CASSKGIYGYTF.

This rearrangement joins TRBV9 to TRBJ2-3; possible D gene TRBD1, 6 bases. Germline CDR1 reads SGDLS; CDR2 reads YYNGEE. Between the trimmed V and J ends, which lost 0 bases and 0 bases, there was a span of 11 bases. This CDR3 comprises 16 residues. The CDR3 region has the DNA TGTGCCAGCAGCGTAGGGACAGACGCTAGCACAGATACGCAGTATTTT. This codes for CASSVGTDASTDTQYF.

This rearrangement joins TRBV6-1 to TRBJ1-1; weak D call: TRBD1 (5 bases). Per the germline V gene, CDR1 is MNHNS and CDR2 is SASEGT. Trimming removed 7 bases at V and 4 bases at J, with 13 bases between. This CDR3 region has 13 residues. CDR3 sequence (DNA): TGTGCCAGCACCCTGGGGGGAATCACTGAAGCTTTCTTT. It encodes CASTLGGITEAFF.

CDR3: CASSPNNPGQGTYEQYF. CDR3 bases: TGTGCCAGCTCACCAAACAACCCGGGACAGGGTACCTACGAGCAGTACTTC. V gene TRBV18 combines with J gene TRBJ2-7; 9 nucleotides align to TRBD1. Germline assignment: CDR1 KGHSH and CDR2 LQKENI. Trimming removed 2 bases from V and 2 bases from J; junction bases left unmatched: 10. This CDR3 contains 17 residues.

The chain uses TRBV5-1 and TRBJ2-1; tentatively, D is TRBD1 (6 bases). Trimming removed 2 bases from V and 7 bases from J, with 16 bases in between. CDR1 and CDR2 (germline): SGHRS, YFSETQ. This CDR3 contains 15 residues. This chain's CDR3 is CASSLDRPDGNEQFF. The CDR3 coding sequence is TGCGCCAGCAGCTTAGACAGGCCGGACGGGAATGAGCAGTTCTTC.

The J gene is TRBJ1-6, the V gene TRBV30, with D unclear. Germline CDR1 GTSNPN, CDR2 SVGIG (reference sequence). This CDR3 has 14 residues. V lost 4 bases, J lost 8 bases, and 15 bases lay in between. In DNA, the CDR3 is TGTGCCTGGAACCGGGGTTTGGGAGATTCACCCCTCCACTTT. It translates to CAWNRGLGDSPLHF.

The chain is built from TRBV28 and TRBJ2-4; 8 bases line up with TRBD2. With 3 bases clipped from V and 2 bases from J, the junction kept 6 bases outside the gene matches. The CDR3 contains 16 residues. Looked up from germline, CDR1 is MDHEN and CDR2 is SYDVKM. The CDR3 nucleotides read TGTGCCAGCAGTTTTGTAAGCGGGAGCTCCAAAAACATTCAGTACTTC. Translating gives CASSFVSGSSKNIQYF.

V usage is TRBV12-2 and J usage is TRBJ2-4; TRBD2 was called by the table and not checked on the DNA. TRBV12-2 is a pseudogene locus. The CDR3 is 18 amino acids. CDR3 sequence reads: CASRLASGRELAKNIQYF. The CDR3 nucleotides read TGTGCAAGTCGCTTAGCGAGCGGGAGAGAACTAGCCAAAAACATTCAGTACTTC.

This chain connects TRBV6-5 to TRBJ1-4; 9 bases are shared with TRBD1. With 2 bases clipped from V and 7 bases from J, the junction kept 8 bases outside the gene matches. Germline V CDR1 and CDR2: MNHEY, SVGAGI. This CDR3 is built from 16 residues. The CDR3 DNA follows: TGTGCCAGCAGTTACGCATCAGGGACAGGGACTGAAAAACTGTTTTTT. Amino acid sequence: CASSYASGTGTEKLFF.

The CDR3 nucleotides read TGTGCCAGCAAACGGGGGGTTGGGGACACTGAAGCTTTCTTT. Translated: CASKRGVGDTEAFF. V gene TRBV2 combines with J gene TRBJ1-1; a weak D match, TRBD1 (5 bases). CDR1 is SNHLY and CDR2 is FYNNEI in the germline V gene. V dropped 7 bases and J dropped 3 bases, with 15 bases sitting between them. This CDR3 is 14 amino acids long. Based on the CDR3 plus reference TRBV2 and TRBJ1-1, the full variable domain is EPEVTQTPSHQVTQMGQEVILRCVPISNHLYFYWYRQILGQKVEFLVSFYNNEISEKSEIFDDQFSVERPDGSNFTLKIRSTKLEDSAMYFCASKRGVGDTEAFFGQGTRLTVV.